These T cell receptor beta chains were read from a single sample in a study of beta chain features in type 1 diabetes. Sequencing was performed with immunoSEQ multiplex PCR; in TCRdb, only in-frame clones are kept and a portion is missing. This sample carries about 330,000 clones, approximately 11% of them seen once, and the ten largest clones take around 0.015%. Sequenced sample: naive CD4+ T cells from blood. The receptors derive from a young woman in good health. CDR3s include the opening cysteine and the closing phenylalanine or tryptophan. Fields, in order: V gene, D gene, J gene, clone size, CDR3 DNA, CDR3 protein. A D gene is named only where the DNA matches it firmly. Not every row has a clone size; where given, it reads once, few, many or a size class.

>TRBV5-1|TRBD2|TRBJ2-7|.
TGCGCCAGCAGCTTGACTAGCGGGATCACCTACGAGCAGTACTTC
CASSLTSGITYEQYF
>TRBV30|.|TRBJ1-4|few
TGTGCCTGGAGTGTACACGCCAGAACTAATGAAAAACTGTTTTTT
CAWSVHARTNEKLFF
>TRBV6-5|.|TRBJ2-2|.
TGTGCCAGCAGTTACATCGGGAACGGGGAGCTGTTTTTT
CASSYIGNGELFF
>TRBV6-1|.|TRBJ1-2|few
TGTGCCAGCAGTGACACCGACAGATACTATGGCTACACCTTC
CASSDTDRYYGYTF
>TRBV19|.|TRBJ2-2|few
TGTGCCAGTAGTACCGGACAGAACACCGGGGAGCTGTTTTTT
CASSTGQNTGELFF
>TRBV18|TRBD1|TRBJ2-4|few
TGTGCCAGCTCACCCCGGGACAGGGTGAAGTTAGCCAAAAACATTCAGTACTTC
CASSPRDRVKLAKNIQYF
>TRBV2|TRBD1|TRBJ1-2|few
TGTGCCAGCAGTGACAGGGGGGTTAATGGCTACACCTTC
CASSDRGVNGYTF
>TRBV30|TRBD2|TRBJ2-7|few
TGTGCCTGGAGCGGACTAGCGGACTCCTACGAGCAGTACTTC
CAWSGLADSYEQYF
>TRBV21-1|.|TRBJ2-7|.
TGTGCCAGCAGACTTAACCCAGGTCTAGCGACAAGCTCCTACGAGCAGTACTTC
CASRLNPGLATSSYEQYF
>TRBV29-1|.|TRBJ1-5|.
TGCAGCGGCATTATCGGGGATAGCAATCAGCCCCAGCATTTT
CSGIIGDSNQPQHF
>TRBV9|.|TRBJ1-2|few
TGTGCCAGCAGCCCCGATGGTGGGGGGACTAACTATGGCTACACCTTC
CASSPDGGGTNYGYTF
>TRBV7-2|TRBD2|TRBJ2-3|.
TGTGCCAGCAGCTTAGCCTATGGACTAGCGGGGAAATCAGATACGCAGTATTTT
CASSLAYGLAGKSDTQYF
>TRBV30|.|TRBJ1-5|few
TGTGCCTGGAGTAGGGGAACCAATCAGCCCCAGCATTTT
CAWSRGTNQPQHF
>TRBV11-1|.|TRBJ2-7|.
TGTGCCAGCAGCTTAGCGTCCAGATACGAGCAGTACTTC
CASSLASRYEQYF
>TRBV19|.|TRBJ1-1|.
TGTGCCAGTAGCCCACACGTGGGCAGAAAGGGGTTGGAGGCTTTCTTT
CASSPHVGRKGLEAFF
>TRBV7-6|TRBD1|TRBJ1-4|.
TGTGCCAGCAGCTCCACGGGACAGGGAATCGAAAAACTGTTTTTT
CASSSTGQGIEKLFF
>TRBV28|.|TRBJ2-1|few
TGTGCCAGCAGTCGGACTCCCGGGTCCTACAATGAGCAGTTCTTC
CASSRTPGSYNEQFF
>TRBV27|.|TRBJ2-5|.
TGTGCCAGCAGTTTATCGAGGGGGAGGGGAGGTAGAGCGGAGACCCAGTACTTC
CASSLSRGRGGRAETQYF
>TRBV7-9|TRBD1|TRBJ1-2|few
TGTGCCAGCAGCTTATCCAGGGGGCGTTCGGGCTATGGCTACACCTTC
CASSLSRGRSGYGYTF
>TRBV5-4|TRBD2|TRBJ2-4|.
TGTGCCAGCAGCCCCGGGACTAGCGGGAGGATTCAGTACTTC
CASSPGTSGRIQYF
>TRBV18|TRBD1|TRBJ1-1|few
TGTGCCAGCTCACCTTCCGGGACAGGGTACACTGAAGCTTTCTTT
CASSPSGTGYTEAFF
>TRBV7-8|.|TRBJ2-1|few
TGTGCCAGCAGCCGTGACTGGAGCTCCTACAATGAGCAGTTCTTC
CASSRDWSSYNEQFF
>TRBV25-1|.|TRBJ2-5|.
TGTGCCAGCAGTGGAACAGGGCTGGAGACCCAGTACTTC
CASSGTGLETQYF
>TRBV18|TRBD1|TRBJ2-7|few
TGTGCCAGCTCACCGTTCGGGACAGGGTCCTACGAGCAGTACTTC
CASSPFGTGSYEQYF
>TRBV5-1|TRBD2|TRBJ2-2|.
TGCGCCAGCAGCTTGGAGGGAGCGGGAGGCTTGAACACCGGGGAGCTGTTTTTT
CASSLEGAGGLNTGELFF
>TRBV7-9|.|TRBJ2-7|few
TGTGCCAGCAGCCCCATAGAGGGAGGCGAGCAGTACTTC
CASSPIEGGEQYF
>TRBV5-1|.|TRBJ1-1|.
TGCGCCAGCAGAACATTAAGGCAGGGGCCGAACACTGAAGCTTTCTTT
CASRTLRQGPNTEAFF
>TRBV7-3|.|TRBJ2-2|.
TGTGCCAGCAGCTTAACAGGGGACGGGGAGCTGTTTTTT
CASSLTGDGELFF
>TRBV28|TRBD1|TRBJ2-7|few
TGTGCCGCAGGGGGCGCGGGGTACGAGCAGTACTTC
CAAGGAGYEQYF
>TRBV4-2|.|TRBJ2-7|few
TGTGCCAGCAGCCAAGCTCACGGTCAGGGAACTTTCTACGAGCAGTACTTC
CASSQAHGQGTFYEQYF
>TRBV28|TRBD2|TRBJ2-1|few
TGTGCCAGCCCTCCGGGACTAGCGGGAAATTACAATGAGCAGTTCTTC
CASPPGLAGNYNEQFF
>TRBV7-4|.|TRBJ2-7|.
TGTGCCAGCAGCCTCCGATGGCGGGGATCCCGGAGCGAGCAGTACTTC
CASSLRWRGSRSEQYF
>TRBV5-1|.|TRBJ2-1|.
TGCGCCGCCAAAGCGGGCCCAACGGAGAATGAGCAGTTCTTC
CAAKAGPTENEQFF
>TRBV2|TRBD2|TRBJ2-2|.
TGTGCCAGCTTCACCAGCGCTAGCGGGAACGTGAACACCGGGGAGCTGTTTTTT
CASFTSASGNVNTGELFF
>TRBV28|TRBD2|TRBJ2-7|.
TGTGCCAGCAAACTAGCGGACCGCTCCTACGAGCAGTACTTC
CASKLADRSYEQYF
>TRBV27|.|TRBJ1-1|few
TGTGCCAGCAGTTTATCGTTCAGGGGCACTGAAGCTTTCTTT
CASSLSFRGTEAFF
>TRBV5-1|.|TRBJ2-4|few
TGCGCCAGCAGCTCACCCCCAGGAGGTCCTAGGGACATTCAGTACTTC
CASSSPPGGPRDIQYF
>TRBV7-2|TRBD1|TRBJ1-5|.
TGTGCCAGCAGCCTCGGGCAGGGGGATCAGCCCCAGCATTTT
CASSLGQGDQPQHF
>TRBV11-3|TRBD2|TRBJ2-5|.
TGTGCCAGCAGTACTAGCGGGAGTGAGACCCAGTACTTC
CASSTSGSETQYF
>TRBV7-6|.|TRBJ2-5|.
TGTGCTAGCCGGACAGTGGACGGGAAGACCCAGTACTTC
CASRTVDGKTQYF
>TRBV5-6|.|TRBJ2-5|.
TGTGCCAGCGAGGACAGAGGGGAGACCCAGTACTTC
CASEDRGETQYF
>TRBV7-3|.|TRBJ2-7|.
TGTGCCAGCAGCCTAGAACAGGGCTACGAGCAGTACTTC
CASSLEQGYEQYF
>TRBV11-3|TRBD2|TRBJ2-1|.
TGTGCCAGCAGCACAGGCCTGATAGCGGGAGTGCAGAATGAGCAGTTCTTC
CASSTGLIAGVQNEQFF
>TRBV5-6|TRBD2|TRBJ2-5|few
TGTGCCAGCAGCTTGAGGACTAGCGGAGGGGAGACCCAGTACTTC
CASSLRTSGGETQYF
>TRBV29-1|.|TRBJ2-3|.
TGCAGCGTTGCGAGGGACCGGGACTTTACGTCGTGGGGTACGCAGTATTTT
CSVARDRDFTSWGTQYF
>TRBV7-9|.|TRBJ2-7|.
TGTGCCAGCAGCTTAGACGAGATCGGCGAGCAGTACTTC
CASSLDEIGEQYF
>TRBV7-2|TRBD2|TRBJ2-7|.
TGTGCCAGCAGCCCAGAGGTGGCTAGCGGATCAAGCTCCTACGAGCAGTACTTC
CASSPEVASGSSSYEQYF
>TRBV2|.|TRBJ1-5|few
TGTGCCAGCGGAACAGGGTATCTTACCCATCAGCCCCAGCATTTT
CASGTGYLTHQPQHF
>TRBV28|TRBD1|TRBJ2-7|few
TGTGCCAGCAGTTACAGGACAGGTAATACCTACGAGCAGTACTTC
CASSYRTGNTYEQYF
>TRBV7-2|TRBD2|TRBJ2-3|few
TGTGCCAGCAGCTTAGATAGCGGGAGAGCGCAGTATTTT
CASSLDSGRAQYF
>TRBV7-2|.|TRBJ2-7|.
TGTGCCAGCAGCCCCCTCTACGAGCAGTACTTC
CASSPLYEQYF
>TRBV29-1|.|TRBJ2-7|few
TGCAGCGTCGTTGCCTCGTGGACAAACTACGAGCAGTACTTC
CSVVASWTNYEQYF
>TRBV29-1|TRBD2|TRBJ2-2|few
TGCAGCGTGACGCGGGAGGGGAAGGGGACCGGGGAGCTGTTTTTT
CSVTREGKGTGELFF
>TRBV29-1|TRBD2|TRBJ2-7|few
TGCAGCGTTGACGAGAGGGGACTAGCGGGCTTCTACGAGCAGTACTTC
CSVDERGLAGFYEQYF
>TRBV6-1|.|TRBJ2-5|few
TGTGCCAGCGATTCGGAGGGCCCTGAGCAGTACTTC
CASDSEGPEQYF
>TRBV7-6|TRBD1|TRBJ2-7|.
TGTGCCAGCAGCCATGAACAGGGGGCGCGCGACGAGCAGTACTTC
CASSHEQGARDEQYF
>TRBV7-2|.|TRBJ1-2|.
TGTGCCAGCAGCTTCGGCAGGGCCTATGGCTACACCTTC
CASSFGRAYGYTF
>TRBV9|TRBD2|TRBJ2-5|.
TGTGCCAGCAGCGTAGTCGCTAGCGGGAGAGGAGAGACCCAGTACTTC
CASSVVASGRGETQYF
>TRBV2|.|TRBJ2-7|few
TGTGCCAGCAGCGCGGACAACTACGAGCAGTACTTC
CASSADNYEQYF
>TRBV30|TRBD1|TRBJ1-1|.
TGTGCCTGGAGCTACAGGGGGTTAGGCACTGAAGCTTTCTTT
CAWSYRGLGTEAFF